This T cell receptor beta chain appears in the sequencing data of a study of cytomegalovirus exposure and HLA in healthy donors. On the study more broadly: From donors who were HLA-typed, an early data release held about 89 million unique TCRs. The study's findings and limits: Later analysis showed most CMV-associated TCR beta chains appearing HLA-restricted. Roughly even sequencing depth across donors was the assumption behind the presence/absence analyses. Productive rates of about 90% or about 30% were seen for most TCR beta V segments in an earlier analysis.

Amplification used 60 Vbeta primers and 13 Jbeta primers. Repertoires were generated with immunoSEQ multiplex PCR, while TCRdb's copy carries only in-frame clones and drops some. The sample lists 110,000 to 150,000 clones; around four fifths were seen once. Details on this clone: Its target is not known.

The material sequenced was PBMCs. The origin of this receptor is a male donor in good health and CMV-seronegative.

CDR3 sequence reads: CASSSTRDTLRKVFF. In DNA form, the CDR3 reads TGTGCCAGCAGTTCGACCCGGGACACGTTACGGAAGGTGTTTTTT. This chain uses TRBV28 with TRBJ1-4; maybe TRBD1 (6 bases). The CDR3 covers 15 residues. Germline V gene data show CDR1 as MDHEN and CDR2 as SYDVKM. Trimming shortened V by 4 bases and J by 15 bases, and 24 bases separated the two germline ends.